The sequence of this T cell receptor beta chain was determined in a study of blood T cell repertoires in COVID-19. Overall study context: Researchers got acute and convalescent COVID-19 samples from the United States, Italy and Spain. The analysed material was cDNA or gDNA that came from T cells, B-cell-depleted T cells, or PBMCs.

The CDR3 has 16 amino acids. Per germline, CDR1 LNHDA and CDR2 SQIVND (reference sequence). Trimming removed 6 bases from V and 3 bases from J, with 18 bases in between. This table comes from immunoSEQ multiplex PCR, and its TCRdb copy is limited to in-frame clones, with some not included. Found here are a few hundred thousand clones, approximately 82% of them singletons; the top ten hold about 2.1%. This rearrangement joins TRBV19 to TRBJ2-1; D may be TRBD2 (5 bases). Material for sequencing was peripheral blood. This clonotype was sampled from a man aged 35-49 years who had recovered from COVID-19. The CDR3 reads CASSLYPEGYYNEQFF. CDR3 nucleotide sequence: TGTGCCAGTAGCCTTTACCCCGAGGGCTACTACAATGAGCAGTTCTTC.